This T cell receptor beta chain is from a study of blood T cell repertoires in COVID-19 (TCRdb year 2020). With respect to the entire study: Samples from collaborators originated in the United States, Italy and Spain and spanned both the acute and convalescent phases of COVID-19. The material from the prospective study consisted of cDNA or gDNA derived from T cells, B-cell-depleted T cells, or PBMCs. The dataset comprised deeply sampled blood TCRbeta repertoires from subjects exposed to, actively infected with, or recovered from COVID-19. A freely available public database, intended as a resource for researchers studying the immune response to SARS-CoV-2, is where the repertoires were released. The samples were drawn from the first 160 participants of the ongoing ImmuneRACE study and from 1,200 or so subjects provided by 6 global collaborators. The sample metadata nearly always contained a de-identified subject ID, COVID-19 status, age in years and sex. HLA class I and class II types, where available, came from metadata supplied by the sample provider rather than from assay-based typing.

Beyond this particular receptor, the publication reports: How much clinical and demographic metadata was included differed by source and by participant, and the metadata was provided uncurated.

The immunoSEQ Assay, a bias-controlled multiplex PCR, was used to amplify TCRbeta CDR3 regions from genomic DNA. Regarding the original processing steps: The number of nucleated cells in each sample was estimated from the amplification of reference gene primers within the assay. To quantify the absolute abundance of each unique TCRbeta CDR3 rearrangement, sequence reads were collapsed and filtered. For each sample, productive Simpson clonality was calculated as the square root of Simpson's diversity index across productive rearrangements. In its TCRdb copy, this immuneACCESS table keeps in-frame sequences only and misses some clones. Where compared with another copy, unresolved V genes explain less than half of these, and the others have no known cause. V, J and clone size are those of that table, while D and trimming were read from the DNA. This sample gives approximately 210,000 clones in total; approximately 84% of them show up just once. The ten largest clones represent less than 8% of the sample.

Concerning this clone itself: Its antigen is currently not known. No much larger clone is present one base from it, and per-base qualities are unavailable.

The collaborating institutions used their own protocols to collect whole blood in K2EDTA tubes. Collaborator samples were shipped for TCRbeta analysis as frozen whole blood, isolated PBMCs, or DNA extracted from either sample type. V lost 0 bases and J lost 0 bases; the stretch between them is 10 bases long. CDR1 and CDR2 are read off the germline V gene as SQVTM and ANQGSEA. Spanning cysteine to phenylalanine, the CDR3 consists of 15 amino acids. Just CDR3 DNA is preserved here, 45 bases in frame from base 1. The sequencing sample was made of peripheral blood. The rearranged segments are TRBV29-1 and TRBJ2-3, with TRBD2 perhaps the D gene, on 5 matching bases. The sequence was obtained from a woman in her 50s with active or convalescent COVID-19. The DNA sequence follows: TGCAGCGTTGAAGATCCCCAGCGGAGCACAGATACGCAGTATTTT. Its protein is CSVEDPQRSTDTQYF.